This T cell receptor (beta chain) was recorded in a study of T cells after yellow fever vaccination. Germline V lookup: CDR1 SNHLY, CDR2 FYNNEI. This CDR3 comprises 16 residues. The V gene lost 2 bases and the J gene lost 0 bases, with 11 bases spanning the gap. In TCRdb, the 5' RACE reads were re-called with MiXCR into one record per CDR3 protein. Of roughly 340,000 distinct CDR3 sequences listed, more than 8.5% are singletons. The J gene is TRBJ2-1, the V gene TRBV2, with a tentative D call TRBD1 (6 bases). The material was PBMCs, obtained on the day of the first yellow fever vaccination. The TCR sequence derives from a man younger than 30 who received the YFV17D yellow fever vaccine. The CDR3 region has the DNA TGTGCCAGCAGTGAAAGAAGACAGGCCTCCTACAATGAGCAGTTCTTC. Residues: CASSERRQASYNEQFF.